The 19 T cell receptor beta chains below were found in one sample sequenced in a study of beta chain features in type 1 diabetes. General study findings and limits: Shorter TCRB CDR3s, moderately but significantly so, were found in Type 1 diabetes patients in all four CD4+ subsets.

The investigators reverse transcribed all of the isolated RNA, so they sequenced expressed TCRB transcripts. The table came from immunoSEQ multiplex PCR; TCRdb's copy has only in-frame clones and leaves some out. Of hundreds of thousands of clones listed, 13% are singletons. Their antigen targets remain unknown. Specimen: naive CD4+ T cells from blood. The receptors derive from a man in his late teens or twenties with type 1 diabetes.

This clone came up a few times. The V gene is TRBV30, the J gene TRBJ1-4; possibly TRBD1 for D (6 bases). CDR1 and CDR2 from the germline V gene are GTSNPN and SVGIG (reference sequence). The CDR3 extends over 16 amino acids. V lost 3 bases to trimming and J lost 0 bases, with 14 bases between them. CDR3 protein: CAWSPGQPATNEKLFF. The CDR3, as DNA: TGTGCCTGGAGCCCCGGACAGCCCGCAACTAATGAAAAACTGTTTTTT.

This chain uses TRBV4-1 with TRBJ2-5; 7 positions agree with TRBD1. Germline lookup yields CDR1 MGHRA and CDR2 YSYEKL. V lost 4 bases, J lost 7 bases, and 9 bases stayed unmatched. There are 14 residues in the CDR3. The CDR3 spells CASSLRDSEGTQYF. CDR3 in DNA: TGCGCCAGCAGCCTGAGGGACAGCGAGGGGACCCAGTACTTC.

In its sample, this clone was seen a few times. The J gene is TRBJ2-7, the V gene TRBV6-5; 8 bases match TRBD1. V was clipped by 7 bases and J by 2 bases; unmatched bases: 4. The length of the CDR3 is 13 residues. CDR1 MNHEY and CDR2 SVGAGI come from the germline V gene. The CDR3 DNA reads as TGTGCCAGCACCCCGGGACAGGCCTACGAGCAGTACTTC. Translating it yields CASTPGQAYEQYF.

This clone was recorded a few times. This chain joins TRBV13 and TRBJ1-5, with D maybe TRBD1 (5 bases). Trimming removed 0 bases at V and 4 bases at J, with 10 bases between. The CDR3 has 15 amino acids. Germline V gene lookup returns CDR1 PRHDT and CDR2 FYEKMQ (reference sequence). CDR3 DNA sequence: TGTGCCAGCAGCTTAGGCAGGGCGGGGAATCAGCCCCAGCATTTT. Translating it yields CASSLGRAGNQPQHF.

The chain joins TRBV25-1 to TRBJ1-1, with D tentatively TRBD1 (5 bases). V lost 2 bases to trimming and J lost 9 bases, with 13 bases between them. Germline assignment: CDR1 MGHDK and CDR2 SYGVNS. This CDR3 is built from 13 residues. The CDR3, as DNA: TGTGCCAGCAGTGAAACCGGCAGGGTCCAAGCTTTCTTT. Translation: CASSETGRVQAFF.

The chain joins TRBV6-1 to TRBJ1-1; D gene uncertain. Trimming pared 6 bases from V and 10 bases from J, leaving 9 bases between. Per the germline V gene, CDR1 is MNHNS and CDR2 is SASEGT. The CDR3 loop spans 10 amino acids. The CDR3 protein is CASRDVGAFF. In nucleotides, the CDR3 is TGTGCCAGCAGGGACGTCGGAGCTTTCTTT.

V is TRBV29-1 and J is TRBJ1-1, with unresolved D. CDR1 and CDR2 (germline): SQVTM, ANQGSEA. Trimming took 6 bases from V and 0 from J, leaving 5 bases between them. The CDR3 covers 11 residues. CDR3: CSVLMNTEAFF. The CDR3 DNA reads TGCAGCGTGCTCATGAACACTGAAGCTTTCTTT. Based on the CDR3 plus reference TRBV29-1 and TRBJ1-1, the full variable domain is SAVISQKPSRDICQRGTSLTIQCQVDSQVTMMFWYRQQPGQSLTLIATANQGSEATYESGFVIDKFPISRPNLTFSTLTVSNMSPEDSSIYLCSVLMNTEAFFGQGTRLTVV.

This clone was seen a handful of times. The V and J genes are TRBV4-1 and TRBJ1-1; no definite D call. The V gene lost 0 bases and the J gene lost 4 bases, with 18 bases spanning the gap. Germline CDR1 and CDR2: MGHRA and YSYEKL. This CDR3 has 17 amino acids. The CDR3 is CASSQDPSPGVGTEAFF. CDR3 in DNA: TGCGCCAGCAGCCAAGATCCCTCTCCTGGGGTGGGCACTGAAGCTTTCTTT.

V usage is TRBV9 and J usage is TRBJ1-2; no firm D call. The germline V gene encodes CDR1 SGDLS and CDR2 YYNGEE. Trimming cost V 0 bases and J 3 bases, with 9 bases left between them. This CDR3 has 14 amino acids. CDR3: CASSVAVGDYGYTF. The CDR3 bases are TGTGCCAGCAGCGTAGCTGTGGGCGACTATGGCTACACCTTC.

This clone was observed a handful of times. This rearrangement joins TRBV28 to TRBJ2-2; weak D call: TRBD2 (6 bases). Germline CDR1 reads MDHEN; CDR2 reads SYDVKM. The V gene lost 6 bases and the J gene lost 3 bases, with 8 bases spanning the gap. The CDR3 sequence is 13 residues long. CDR3 sequence (DNA): TGTGCCAGCAGGGGGACTTACACCGGGGAGCTGTTTTTT. It yields the protein CASRGTYTGELFF.

The chain carries TRBV9 and TRBJ1-2, with TRBD1 matching 7 bases. The CDR3 covers 13 residues. CDR1 and CDR2 (germline): SGDLS, YYNGEE. With 3 bases clipped from V and 8 bases from J, the junction kept 7 bases outside the gene matches. The CDR3 protein is CASSADRVGGYTF. Written as DNA, the CDR3 is TGTGCCAGCAGCGCTGACAGGGTTGGCGGCTACACCTTC.

The chain employs TRBV6-1 and TRBJ1-5; 9 bases line up with TRBD1. Per the germline V gene, CDR1 is MNHNS and CDR2 is SASEGT. The CDR3 totals 14 residues. V dropped 4 bases and J dropped 8; count of bases not matched to a gene: 6. CDR3 in amino acids: CASSARDRVEPQHF. The CDR3 nucleotides read TGTGCCAGCAGTGCCCGGGACAGGGTTGAGCCCCAGCATTTT.

Only a few counts were recorded for this clone. V gene TRBV25-1 combines with J gene TRBJ1-1, with D possibly TRBD1 on 5 matching bases. This CDR3 has 14 amino acids. Germline CDR1 and CDR2: MGHDK and SYGVNS. V was clipped by 3 bases and J by 9 bases, with 17 bases between them. The CDR3: CASSDLYSGGQAFF. The CDR3 bases are TGTGCCAGCAGTGATCTATACTCCGGGGGACAAGCTTTCTTT. Drawing the rest from reference TRBV25-1 and TRBJ1-1, the complete variable domain is EADIYQTPRYLVIGTGKKITLECSQTMGHDKMYWYQQDPGMELHLIHYSYGVNSTEKGDLSSESTVSRIRTEHFPLTLESARPSHTSQYLCASSDLYSGGQAFFGQGTRLTVV.

This clone has a handful of counts. CDR3 amino acids: CASSQPKDKNYGYTF. The CDR3 nucleotides read TGCGCCAGCAGCCAACCAAAGGACAAAAACTATGGCTACACCTTC. The chain recombines TRBV4-1 with TRBJ1-2; D might be TRBD1 (5 bases). V lost 2 bases and J lost 2, with 12 bases in between. CDR1 is MGHRA and CDR2 is YSYEKL in the germline V gene. CDR3 size: 15 residues.

The chain couples TRBV7-9 to TRBJ1-2, with TRBD1 matching over 7 bases. V lost 3 bases and J lost 10; bases outside the gene matches: 8. The CDR3 loop spans 13 amino acids. CDR1 is SEHNR, CDR2 FQNEAQ, per germline (reference sequence). CDR3 protein: CASSFRDSGFYTF. DNA of the CDR3: TGTGCCAGCAGCTTCCGGGACAGCGGGTTCTACACCTTC. The full variable domain, in which reference TRBV7-9 and TRBJ1-2 provide the parts outside the CDR3, is DTGVSQNPRHKITKRGQNVTFRCDPISEHNRLYWYRQTLGQGPEFLTYFQNEAQLEKSRLLSDRFSAERPKGSFSTLEIQRTEQGDSAMYLCASSFRDSGFYTFGSGTRLTVV.

The genes are TRBV9 and TRBJ2-5; D gene uncertain. This CDR3 spans 11 amino acids. The V gene's germline CDR1 is SGDLS and CDR2 YYNGEE. The ends were cut back, 3 bases at V and 4 bases at J, with 4 bases in the middle. The CDR3 DNA reads as TGTGCCAGCAGCGCCCCAGAGACCCAGTACTTC. As protein: CASSAPETQYF.

The chain joins TRBV19 to TRBJ1-5, with TRBD1 matching over 12 bases. Trimming at V came to 9 bases and at J to 6 bases, leaving 6 bases not matched to a gene. This CDR3 contains 14 residues. Looked up from germline, CDR1 is LNHDA and CDR2 is SQIVND (reference sequence). The CDR3 loop is CASTGTGGGQPQHF. Here the CDR3 DNA reads TGTGCCAGCACCGGGACAGGGGGCGGTCAGCCCCAGCATTTT.

This clone was counted only a few times. The V gene is TRBV13, the J gene TRBJ2-5, with TRBD1 matching 8 bases. This CDR3 is built from 14 residues. Germline trimming cut 4 bases from V and 3 bases from J; bases unmatched to any gene: 4. In germline, CDR1 is PRHDT, CDR2 FYEKMQ (reference sequence). The CDR3 protein is CASSSTDREETQYF. The DNA for the CDR3 is TGTGCCAGCAGCTCCACGGACAGGGAAGAGACCCAGTACTTC.

The V gene is TRBV25-1, the J gene TRBJ1-5; D unclear. The V gene's germline CDR1 is MGHDK and CDR2 SYGVNS. CDR3 size: 13 residues. With 3 bases removed from V and 10 bases from J, the gap between germline ends came to 13 bases. CDR3 sequence (DNA): TGTGCCAGCAGTGAGGTAACCTCGGGACCCCAGCATTTT. It specifies CASSEVTSGPQHF.